The clone carrying this T cell receptor (beta chain) came up many times. Its antigen remains unidentified. The data were taken from a study of T cells in Graves' hyperthyroidism and ophthalmopathy. Study context: Peripheral blood was taken when the disease was first diagnosed, before any treatment began. Study outcomes and limitations: Blood shared most expanded thyroid clonotypes above 0.001. Median prediction lead before ophthalmopathy onset was 6.5 months with the model.

Researchers took RNA transcripts and amplified the TCR beta CDR3 regions from them. Primed by the HTBI set, a first-round RT-PCR was run on the TCR CDR3. TCRdb processed the multiplex PCR reads anew with MiXCR; each CDR3 protein has one entry. This sample yields about 290,000 distinct CDR3 sequences, of which approximately 14% are seen a single time; roughly 7.7% belongs to the top ten. CDR1 is DFQATT, CDR2 SNEGSKA, per germline (reference sequence). The CDR3 totals 11 residues. Between the trimmed V and J ends, which lost 1 base and 1 base, there was a span of 1 base. J is TRBJ2-5 and V is TRBV20-1; no clear D. What was sequenced was blood. This sequence originates from a woman in her thirties or forties with Graves' hyperthyroidism. In DNA form, the CDR3 reads TGCAGTGCTAGAGCCCAAGAGACCCAGTACTTC. Translation: CSARAQETQYF.